The rows below give T cell receptor beta chains drawn from one sample of a study of early T cells in non-severe SARS-CoV-2 infection. TCRdb reanalysed the 5' RACE reads using MiXCR and keeps one entry per CDR3 protein. The sample records fewer than 100,000 distinct CDR3 sequences, around 5.6% being singletons. Sequenced sample: whole blood. Every receptor here comes from an adult who was a healthcare worker with PCR-confirmed SARS-CoV-2 infection or an uninfected control (not recorded which). Each CDR3 is given with its conserved first and last residue. The D gene is left open where the match is weak. Where a row states a size, it is once, few, many or the class of an expanded clone; other rows omit it.

CDR3aa: CAWSVASGRPETQYF
CDR3nt: TGTGCCTGGAGTGTGGCTAGCGGGCGTCCAGAGACCCAGTACTTC
abundance: many
d_gene: TRBD2
v_gene: TRBV30
j_gene: TRBJ2-5

CDR3aa: CASSLDARQPQHF
CDR3nt: TGTGCCAGCAGCTTAGATGCGAGGCAGCCCCAGCATTTT
abundance: many
d_gene: NA
v_gene: TRBV6-2/TRBV6-3
j_gene: TRBJ1-5

CDR3aa: CASSSGQWMDTQYF
CDR3nt: TGTGCCAGCAGCTCCGGACAGTGGATGGATACGCAGTATTTT
abundance: few
d_gene: NA
v_gene: TRBV12-3/TRBV12-4
j_gene: TRBJ2-3

CDR3aa: CASSETVYGSYEQYF
CDR3nt: TGTGCCAGCAGCGAGACAGTGTATGGCTCCTACGAGCAGTACTTC
abundance: few
d_gene: NA
v_gene: TRBV5-5
j_gene: TRBJ2-7

CDR3aa: CSVPAAGTGTYGYTF
CDR3nt: TGCAGCGTCCCCGCGGCAGGAACAGGAACGTATGGCTACACCTTC
abundance: many
d_gene: NA
v_gene: TRBV29-1
j_gene: TRBJ1-2

CDR3aa: CASNLGSSYNSPLHF
CDR3nt: TGTGCCAGCAACTTAGGGAGCTCCTATAATTCACCCCTCCACTTT
abundance: few
d_gene: NA
v_gene: TRBV7-2
j_gene: TRBJ1-6

CDR3aa: CATSDSGTGNQPQHF
CDR3nt: TGTGCCACCAGTGATTCCGGGACCGGCAATCAGCCCCAGCATTTT
abundance: many
d_gene: NA
v_gene: TRBV24-1
j_gene: TRBJ1-5

CDR3aa: CASSLRAEIGYTF
CDR3nt: TGTGCCAGCAGTTTAAGGGCGGAGATTGGCTACACCTTC
abundance: many
d_gene: NA
v_gene: TRBV12-3/TRBV12-4
j_gene: TRBJ1-2

CDR3aa: CASRLSGGASDTQYF
CDR3nt: TGTGCCAGCAGACTAAGCGGGGGGGCTTCAGATACGCAGTATTTT
abundance: NA
d_gene: TRBD2
v_gene: TRBV28
j_gene: TRBJ2-3

CDR3aa: CASSLTAGGYNEQFF
CDR3nt: TGTGCCAGCAGCTTAACCGCGGGAGGCTACAATGAGCAGTTCTTC
abundance: many
d_gene: TRBD2
v_gene: TRBV11-2
j_gene: TRBJ2-1

CDR3aa: CSADRGPAQHF
CDR3nt: TGCAGTGCGGACAGGGGTCCAGCCCAGCATTTT
abundance: few
d_gene: TRBD1
v_gene: TRBV20-1
j_gene: TRBJ1-5

CDR3aa: CASSQGGLATEAFF
CDR3nt: TGCGCCAGCAGCCAAGGCGGGCTCGCCACTGAAGCTTTCTTT
abundance: NA
d_gene: NA
v_gene: TRBV4-1
j_gene: TRBJ1-1

CDR3aa: CASGPDRGFPTDTQYF
CDR3nt: TGTGCTAGTGGCCCCGACAGGGGTTTCCCAACAGATACGCAGTATTTT
abundance: few
d_gene: TRBD1
v_gene: TRBV12-5
j_gene: TRBJ2-3

CDR3aa: CASRFTGTGGEQYF
CDR3nt: TGTGCCAGCAGATTCACCGGGACAGGGGGCGAGCAGTACTTC
abundance: few
d_gene: TRBD1
v_gene: TRBV6-2/TRBV6-3
j_gene: TRBJ2-7

CDR3aa: CASSSGPRIQYF
CDR3nt: TGCGCCAGCAGCTCGGGACCCCGGATACAGTACTTC
abundance: NA
d_gene: NA
v_gene: TRBV5-1
j_gene: TRBJ2-7

CDR3aa: CASSLAQASGNTIYF
CDR3nt: TGCGCCAGCAGCTTGGCCCAGGCCTCTGGAAACACCATATATTTT
abundance: once
d_gene: NA
v_gene: TRBV5-1
j_gene: TRBJ1-3

CDR3aa: CASSYHGTGAYEQYF
CDR3nt: TGTGCCAGCAGTTACCATGGGACAGGGGCCTACGAGCAGTACTTC
abundance: NA
d_gene: TRBD1
v_gene: TRBV6-5
j_gene: TRBJ2-7

CDR3aa: CASSSSYRKIYEQYF
CDR3nt: TGTGCCAGCAGTTCTTCATACCGGAAAATCTACGAGCAGTACTTC
abundance: few
d_gene: NA
v_gene: TRBV12-3/TRBV12-4
j_gene: TRBJ2-7

CDR3aa: CATSDAGTGNTGELFF
CDR3nt: TGTGCCACCAGTGATGCCGGGACAGGGAACACCGGGGAGCTGTTTTTT
abundance: many
d_gene: TRBD1
v_gene: TRBV24-1
j_gene: TRBJ2-2

CDR3aa: CSEGGGTDTQYF
CDR3nt: TGCAGTGAGGGCGGGGGCACAGATACGCAGTATTTT
abundance: many
d_gene: NA
v_gene: TRBV20-1
j_gene: TRBJ2-3

CDR3aa: CASSLGQGPEAFF
CDR3nt: TGTGCCAGCAGCTTAGGACAGGGCCCTGAAGCTTTCTTT
abundance: few
d_gene: NA
v_gene: TRBV13
j_gene: TRBJ1-1

CDR3aa: CASSASGGNEQFF
CDR3nt: TGTGCCAGCTCGGCTAGCGGGGGAAATGAGCAGTTCTTC
abundance: few
d_gene: TRBD2
v_gene: TRBV7-9
j_gene: TRBJ2-1

CDR3aa: CASSLRSGTNMDTEAFF
CDR3nt: TGTGCCAGCAGCTTACGGTCGGGGACAAACATGGACACTGAAGCTTTCTTT
abundance: many
d_gene: NA
v_gene: TRBV7-6
j_gene: TRBJ1-1

CDR3aa: CASSLSVSSYEQYF
CDR3nt: TGTGCCAGCAGCTTATCGGTATCCTCCTACGAGCAGTACTTC
abundance: many
d_gene: NA
v_gene: TRBV11-2
j_gene: TRBJ2-7

CDR3aa: CASSQEHRVHSPLHF
CDR3nt: TGTGCCAGCAGCCAAGAGCACAGGGTACATTCACCCCTCCACTTT
abundance: NA
d_gene: NA
v_gene: TRBV3-1
j_gene: TRBJ1-6

CDR3aa: CASSFSGQLSNQPQHF
CDR3nt: TGTGCCAGCAGTTTCTCGGGACAGCTGAGCAATCAGCCCCAGCATTTT
abundance: many
d_gene: TRBD1
v_gene: TRBV28
j_gene: TRBJ1-5

CDR3aa: CSARDLLAGVYQETQYF
CDR3nt: TGCAGTGCTAGAGATTTACTAGCGGGGGTCTACCAAGAGACCCAGTACTTC
abundance: NA
d_gene: TRBD2
v_gene: TRBV20-1
j_gene: TRBJ2-5

CDR3aa: CSAKPPGRDTGELFF
CDR3nt: TGCAGTGCTAAACCCCCCGGTCGGGACACCGGGGAGCTGTTTTTT
abundance: many
d_gene: NA
v_gene: TRBV20-1
j_gene: TRBJ2-2

CDR3aa: CASSLVANSYEQYF
CDR3nt: TGTGCCAGCAGCTTGGTAGCCAACTCCTACGAGCAGTACTTC
abundance: NA
d_gene: NA
v_gene: TRBV5-6
j_gene: TRBJ2-7

CDR3aa: CASGAVTDRDQPQHF
CDR3nt: TGTGCTAGTGGAGCCGTAACAGACCGTGATCAGCCCCAGCATTTT
abundance: many
d_gene: NA
v_gene: TRBV12-5
j_gene: TRBJ1-5

CDR3aa: CSAVVRDFYNEQFF
CDR3nt: TGCAGTGCTGTCGTTCGGGACTTTTACAATGAGCAGTTCTTC
abundance: few
d_gene: NA
v_gene: TRBV20-1
j_gene: TRBJ2-1

CDR3aa: CASSYSPGPQETQYF
CDR3nt: TGTGCCAGCAGTTACTCACCGGGACCCCAAGAGACCCAGTACTTC
abundance: many
d_gene: NA
v_gene: TRBV6-5
j_gene: TRBJ2-5

CDR3aa: CATSDAGGPNNEQFF
CDR3nt: TGTGCCACCAGTGATGCGGGGGGGCCGAACAATGAGCAGTTCTTC
abundance: many
d_gene: TRBD2
v_gene: TRBV24-1
j_gene: TRBJ2-1

CDR3aa: CASSQDIGRASNYGYTF
CDR3nt: TGTGCCAGCAGCCAAGATATCGGGAGGGCCTCTAACTATGGCTACACCTTC
abundance: many
d_gene: NA
v_gene: TRBV14
j_gene: TRBJ1-2

CDR3aa: CASSYEGIGEAFF
CDR3nt: TGTGCCAGCAGTTACGAAGGTATTGGGGAAGCTTTCTTT
abundance: many
d_gene: NA
v_gene: TRBV6-6
j_gene: TRBJ1-1

CDR3aa: CASSELGGTNQPQHF
CDR3nt: TGTGCCAGCAGTGAGCTGGGGGGTACCAATCAGCCCCAGCATTTT
abundance: many
d_gene: NA
v_gene: TRBV6-1
j_gene: TRBJ1-5

CDR3aa: CAWSGGQVGETQYF
CDR3nt: TGTGCCTGGAGTGGGGGACAGGTGGGAGAGACCCAGTACTTC
abundance: NA
d_gene: TRBD1
v_gene: TRBV30
j_gene: TRBJ2-5

CDR3aa: CASNPGLALTNEQFF
CDR3nt: TGCGCCAGCAACCCGGGACTAGCGCTTACTAATGAGCAGTTCTTC
abundance: medium-sized
d_gene: TRBD2
v_gene: TRBV10-2
j_gene: TRBJ2-1

CDR3aa: CASSSRVAGANVLTF
CDR3nt: TGTGCCAGCAGCTCCAGGGTGGCTGGGGCCAACGTCCTGACTTTC
abundance: many
d_gene: NA
v_gene: TRBV7-2
j_gene: TRBJ2-6

CDR3aa: CASRRGQGWVYGYTF
CDR3nt: TGTGCCAGCAGGCGGGGACAGGGATGGGTCTATGGCTACACCTTC
abundance: NA
d_gene: TRBD1
v_gene: TRBV12-3/TRBV12-4
j_gene: TRBJ1-2

CDR3aa: CASYKRVNEQFF
CDR3nt: TGTGCCAGCTATAAAAGGGTCAATGAGCAGTTCTTC
abundance: few
d_gene: NA
v_gene: TRBV12-3/TRBV12-4
j_gene: TRBJ2-1

CDR3aa: CASSPNLQPQHF
CDR3nt: TGTGCCAGTAGCCCCAATCTCCAGCCCCAGCATTTT
abundance: many
d_gene: NA
v_gene: TRBV19
j_gene: TRBJ1-5

CDR3aa: CSVGITGVPPDTQYF
CDR3nt: TGCAGCGTTGGGATTACAGGGGTCCCCCCAGATACGCAGTATTTT
abundance: NA
d_gene: TRBD1
v_gene: TRBV29-1
j_gene: TRBJ2-3

CDR3aa: CASSYLASGSYEQYF
CDR3nt: TGTGCCAGCAGTTACCTGGCTAGCGGATCCTACGAGCAGTACTTC
abundance: many
d_gene: TRBD2
v_gene: TRBV6-6
j_gene: TRBJ2-7

CDR3aa: CSAPPSGGTDTQYF
CDR3nt: TGCAGTGCTCCGCCTAGCGGGGGCACAGATACGCAGTATTTT
abundance: few
d_gene: TRBD2
v_gene: TRBV20-1
j_gene: TRBJ2-3

CDR3aa: CASSPTGSTEAFF
CDR3nt: TGTGCCAGCTCTCCGACAGGGAGCACTGAAGCTTTCTTT
abundance: many
d_gene: TRBD1
v_gene: TRBV6-5
j_gene: TRBJ1-1

CDR3aa: CASSEVPFSRVAWTEAFF
CDR3nt: TGTGCCAGCAGTGAAGTTCCGTTTAGCAGGGTGGCGTGGACTGAAGCTTTCTTT
abundance: many
d_gene: NA
v_gene: TRBV6-1
j_gene: TRBJ1-1

CDR3aa: CSASTSGGVETQYF
CDR3nt: TGCAGTGCCAGTACTAGCGGGGGGGTGGAGACCCAGTACTTC
abundance: NA
d_gene: TRBD2
v_gene: TRBV20-1
j_gene: TRBJ2-5

CDR3aa: CASSLRGSSGDTQYF
CDR3nt: TGTGCCAGCAGTTTAAGGGGGAGTTCGGGGGATACGCAGTATTTT
abundance: NA
d_gene: NA
v_gene: TRBV12-3/TRBV12-4
j_gene: TRBJ2-3

CDR3aa: CASSFLSGGQGTQYF
CDR3nt: TGTGCCAGCAGTTTTCTCAGCGGGGGTCAGGGGACGCAGTATTTT
abundance: few
d_gene: TRBD2
v_gene: TRBV28
j_gene: TRBJ2-3

CDR3aa: CASSLDRYSYEQYF
CDR3nt: TGTGCCAGCAGTTTGGACAGATATTCCTACGAGCAGTACTTC
abundance: few
d_gene: NA
v_gene: TRBV27
j_gene: TRBJ2-7

CDR3aa: CASSTQREAPLNEQFF
CDR3nt: TGTGCCAGCAGTACCCAGCGGGAGGCTCCCCTAAATGAGCAGTTCTTC
abundance: many
d_gene: TRBD2
v_gene: TRBV28
j_gene: TRBJ2-1

CDR3aa: CASSPKGPGPTEAFF
CDR3nt: TGTGCCAGCAGCCCCAAAGGTCCAGGGCCGACTGAAGCTTTCTTT
abundance: many
d_gene: NA
v_gene: TRBV5-4
j_gene: TRBJ1-1

CDR3aa: CASSLGGVTGELFF
CDR3nt: TGTGCCAGCAGCTTAGGAGGGGTCACCGGGGAGCTGTTTTTT
abundance: NA
d_gene: NA
v_gene: TRBV11-3
j_gene: TRBJ2-2

CDR3aa: CSAPKLGGDEQFF
CDR3nt: TGCAGTGCTCCTAAACTAGGGGGCGATGAGCAGTTCTTC
abundance: many
d_gene: TRBD1
v_gene: TRBV20-1
j_gene: TRBJ2-1

CDR3aa: CASSRSEATDTQYF
CDR3nt: TGTGCCAGCAGCCGGTCTGAGGCGACAGATACGCAGTATTTT
abundance: many
d_gene: NA
v_gene: TRBV13
j_gene: TRBJ2-3

CDR3aa: CASSPQLASGVQETQYF
CDR3nt: TGTGCCAGCTCACCACAGTTGGCTAGCGGGGTCCAAGAGACCCAGTACTTC
abundance: few
d_gene: TRBD2
v_gene: TRBV18
j_gene: TRBJ2-5